This TCR beta chain was obtained from a study of shared clonotypes between healthy human individuals. Generated by immunoSEQ multiplex PCR, the TCRdb table keeps only in-frame clones and is missing some. Of around 690,000 clones detected, roughly 88% appear once; the ten largest clones hold 34%. This CDR3 is built from 15 residues. V was pared by 9 bases and J by 0 bases, with 15 bases between. CDR1 and CDR2 from the germline V gene are MNHEY and SMNVEV (reference sequence). The V call is TRBV27, the J call TRBJ2-1, with D hard to call. The TCR originated in a man younger than 35 in good health. Some clones in this sample may be carry-over from other donors' samples. The sequencing sample was made of memory CD8+ T cells from PBMCs. Subset specified: CD45RO+ cells pooled with CCR7-negative TemRA cells. Here the CDR3 DNA reads TGTGCCAGTCACCGCTCGCGAAGCTCCTACAATGAGCAGTTCTTC. Protein product: CASHRSRSSYNEQFF.